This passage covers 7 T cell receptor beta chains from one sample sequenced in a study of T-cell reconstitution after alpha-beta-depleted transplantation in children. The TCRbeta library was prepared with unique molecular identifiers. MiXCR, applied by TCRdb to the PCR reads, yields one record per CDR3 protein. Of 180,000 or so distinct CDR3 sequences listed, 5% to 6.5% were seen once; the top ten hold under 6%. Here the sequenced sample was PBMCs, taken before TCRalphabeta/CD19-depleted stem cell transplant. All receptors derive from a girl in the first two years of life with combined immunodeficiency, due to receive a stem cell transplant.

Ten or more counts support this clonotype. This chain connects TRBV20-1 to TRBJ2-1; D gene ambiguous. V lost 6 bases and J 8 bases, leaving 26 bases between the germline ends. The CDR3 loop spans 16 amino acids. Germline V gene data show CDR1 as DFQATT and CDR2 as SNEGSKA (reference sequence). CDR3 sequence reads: CSAIDPTEPPYDEQFF. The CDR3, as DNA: TGCAGTGCCATCGACCCGACGGAGCCCCCTTATGATGAGCAGTTCTTC.

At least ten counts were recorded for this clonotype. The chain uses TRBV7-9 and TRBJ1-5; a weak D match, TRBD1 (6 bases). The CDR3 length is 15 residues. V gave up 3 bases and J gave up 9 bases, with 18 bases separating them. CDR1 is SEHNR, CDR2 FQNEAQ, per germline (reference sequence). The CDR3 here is CASSFTGTPYGPQHF. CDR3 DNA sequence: TGTGCCAGCAGCTTTACCGGGACACCTTATGGGCCCCAGCATTTT.

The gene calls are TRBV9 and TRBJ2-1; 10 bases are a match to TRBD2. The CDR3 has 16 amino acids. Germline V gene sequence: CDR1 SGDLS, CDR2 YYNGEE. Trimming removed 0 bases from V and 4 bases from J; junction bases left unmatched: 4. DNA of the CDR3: TGTGCCAGCAGCGTAGGAGTAGCGGGAGGTTACAATGAGCAGTTCTTC. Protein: CASSVGVAGGYNEQFF.

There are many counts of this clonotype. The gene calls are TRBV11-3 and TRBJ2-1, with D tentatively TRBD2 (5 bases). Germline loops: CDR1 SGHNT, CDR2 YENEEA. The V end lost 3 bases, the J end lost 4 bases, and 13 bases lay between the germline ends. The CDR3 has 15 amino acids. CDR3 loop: CASSLPKPGYNEQFF. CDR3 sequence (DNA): TGTGCCAGCAGCTTGCCCAAGCCGGGGTACAATGAGCAGTTCTTC. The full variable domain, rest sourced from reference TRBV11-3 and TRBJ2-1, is EAGVVQSPRYKIIEKKQPVAFWCNPISGHNTLYWYLQNLGQGPELLIRYENEEAVDDSQLPKDRFSAERLKGVDSTLKIQPAELGDSAVYLCASSLPKPGYNEQFFGPGTRLTVL.

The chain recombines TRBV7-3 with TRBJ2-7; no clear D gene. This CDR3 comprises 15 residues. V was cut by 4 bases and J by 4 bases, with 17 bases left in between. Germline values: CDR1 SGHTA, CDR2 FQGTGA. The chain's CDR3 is CASSSPSDQSYEQYF. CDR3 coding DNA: TGTGCCAGCAGCTCCCCGTCAGACCAGTCGTACGAGCAGTACTTC.

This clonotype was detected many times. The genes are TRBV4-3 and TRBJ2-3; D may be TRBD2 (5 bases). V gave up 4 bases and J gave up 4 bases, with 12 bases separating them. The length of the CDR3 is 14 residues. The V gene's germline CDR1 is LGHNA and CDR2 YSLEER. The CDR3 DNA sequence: TGCGCCAGCAGCCTGGAGGAGTGGCCAGATACGCAGTATTTT. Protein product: CASSLEEWPDTQYF.

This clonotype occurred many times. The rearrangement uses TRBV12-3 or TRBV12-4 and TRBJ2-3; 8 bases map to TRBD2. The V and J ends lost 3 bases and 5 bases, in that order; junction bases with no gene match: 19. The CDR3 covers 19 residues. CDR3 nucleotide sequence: TGTGCCAGCAGTTTTTGGCGGGGGGAGCGATCCGGAGCAATAGATACGCAGTATTTT. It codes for CASSFWRGERSGAIDTQYF.